This T cell receptor (beta chain) came from a study of cytomegalovirus exposure and HLA in healthy donors. The PCR made use of 60 Vbeta and 13 Jbeta primers. Sequencing used immunoSEQ multiplex PCR; TCRdb keeps in-frame clones, though not all of them. The sample holds roughly 150,000 clones, roughly 10% seen once. CDR1 and CDR2 (germline): SGHRS, YFSETQ. V lost 4 bases and J lost 5; bases outside the gene matches: 11. This CDR3 is 15 amino acids long. In its sample, this clone was seen a few times. The sequence came from a man aged 45 to 65 in good health and CMV-seronegative. Sequenced: PBMCs. The genes are TRBV5-1 and TRBJ2-7; 8 nucleotides line up with TRBD2. CDR3 amino acids: CASSLGGAEGNEQYF. In DNA form, the CDR3 reads TGCGCCAGCAGCCTCGGGGGGGCCGAGGGGAACGAGCAGTACTTC.